This T cell receptor (beta chain) was captured by sequencing in a study of PD-1 blockade in classical Hodgkin lymphoma. Described time point: newly diagnosed, previously untreated cHL patient sample. Investigators turned to newly diagnosed, untreated classical Hodgkin lymphoma PBMCs for comparison. Assay used: immunoSEQ multiplex PCR; TCRdb lists only in-frame clones, some missing. The repertoire holds around 50,000 clones, with roughly 88% as singletons. Study findings and constraints: Baseline TCR diversity was reportedly lower in newly diagnosed patients than healthy donors. What drove the repertoire differences, possibly disease activity or prior therapy, has not been defined.

In the case of this clone: The antigen remains undetermined.

The CDR3 is 16 residues long. The receptor's source is a human donor with classical Hodgkin lymphoma. The chain carries TRBV21-1 and TRBJ1-1; TRBD1 was called by the table and not checked on the DNA. TRBV21-1 is described as a pseudogene. The sequencing sample was made of peripheral blood mononuclear cells (PBMCs). The CDR3 sequence is CASILIAGTGIIEAFF. The DNA for the CDR3 is TGTGCCAGCATCCTCATCGCCGGGACAGGAATAATCGAAGCTTTCTTT.